A selection of T cell receptor beta chains follows, all from one sample in a study of neoadjuvant anti-PD-1 for oral cavity cancer. Assay used: immunoSEQ multiplex PCR; TCRdb lists only in-frame clones, some missing. The data hold 40,000 to 50,000 clones, with 65% to 85% observed a single time. Here the sequenced sample was PBMCs, taken after nivolumab (anti-PD-1) treatment. These receptor sequences come from a person aged 35 to 85 with oral cavity squamous cell carcinoma. Each CDR3 is given without its conserved first and last residue.

j_call: TRBJ2-1
v_call: TRBV7-9
cdr3_aa: ASSPRDGSIHEQF

j_call: TRBJ2-2
v_call: TRBV19
cdr3_aa: ATNKLSGGGGTGELF

j_call: TRBJ1-4
v_call: TRBV7-2
cdr3_aa: ASSYGANEKLF

j_call: TRBJ2-7
v_call: TRBV5-1
cdr3_aa: ASSLGGGLAYEQY

j_call: TRBJ2-2
v_call: TRBV5-1
cdr3_aa: ASSGRGLDGELF

j_call: TRBJ2-1
v_call: TRBV13
cdr3_aa: ASSNRWSTYNEQF

j_call: TRBJ1-6
v_call: TRBV6-5
cdr3_aa: ASSYSKRDNSPLH

j_call: TRBJ1-1
v_call: TRBV18
cdr3_aa: ASSRGRNTEAF

j_call: TRBJ1-5
v_call: TRBV12-5
cdr3_aa: ASGPNRPHQPQH

j_call: TRBJ2-5
v_call: TRBV5-8
cdr3_aa: ASSLRLLGETQY

j_call: TRBJ2-3
v_call: TRBV7-2
cdr3_aa: ASSLETVVVGITDTQY

j_call: TRBJ1-1
v_call: TRBV9
cdr3_aa: ASSVGTPTAEAF

j_call: TRBJ2-7
v_call: TRBV11-2
cdr3_aa: ASSLAGGREQY

j_call: TRBJ1-2
v_call: TRBV6-5
cdr3_aa: ASSYSRGLGYGYT

j_call: TRBJ2-1
v_call: TRBV14
cdr3_aa: ASSLRINSYNEQF